Shown below are 2 T cell receptor beta chains from a single sample sequenced in a study of CD8+ T cells in alopecia areata. Specified treatment: oral pan-JAK inhibitor, 5-10 mg twice daily. Sequencing relied on a cDNA template that was reverse transcribed from extracted RNA. Sequencing used immunoSEQ multiplex PCR; TCRdb keeps in-frame clones, though not all of them. The profile shows fewer than 200,000 clones, 58% of them singletons. Sample: CD4+ T cells sorted from blood, taken at approximately week 60, from a patient treated with tofacitinib. Receptor source: a human donor with alopecia areata.

J is TRBJ1-2 and V is TRBV5-1, with 9 positions matching TRBD1. The CDR3 consists of 16 residues. V dropped 0 bases and J dropped 8; count of bases not matched to a gene: 11. Germline CDR1 is SGHRS and CDR2 is YFSETQ. This chain's CDR3 is CASSLAGTGPTAGYTF. CDR3 in DNA: TGCGCCAGCAGCTTGGCGGGGACAGGGCCCACCGCCGGCTACACCTTC. Full variable domain (missing parts from reference TRBV5-1 and TRBJ1-2): KAGVTQTPRYLIKTRGQQVTLSCSPISGHRSVSWYQQTPGQGLQFLFEYFSETQRNKGNFPGRFSGRQFSNSRSEMNVSTLELGDSALYLCASSLAGTGPTAGYTFGSGTRLTVV.

A few counts support this clone. This chain joins TRBV4-1 and TRBJ1-2; D might be TRBD1 (5 bases). The germline V gene has CDR1 MGHRA and CDR2 YSYEKL. With 0 bases removed from V and 4 bases from J, the gap between germline ends came to 6 bases. The CDR3 has 13 residues. CDR3 DNA: TGCGCCAGCAGCCAAGAGAGGGGCTATGGCTACACCTTC. The encoded protein is CASSQERGYGYTF.